The T cell receptor beta chain described here comes from a study of post-analysis software for immune sequencing data. Study summary: Both relapsing-remitting and secondary progressive multiple sclerosis featured among the disease courses, as did progressive-relapsing multiple sclerosis. Findings of the study overall: With TRBV5-6, TRBV5-1 and TRBV20-1 included, about five TRBV segments were more frequent in patients than in controls. Normalized Chao1 diversity was significantly reduced in patients versus controls.

In the case of this clonotype: What it recognizes is unknown.

Deletions cut 0 bases from V and 6 bases from J, with 11 bases between. The length of the CDR3 is 14 residues. Germline V CDR1 and CDR2: MNHNY, SVGAGI (reference sequence). Libraries were made from TCR beta cDNA, and they carried unique molecular identifiers. A single record per CDR3 protein comes from TCRdb applying MiXCR to the PCR reads. Of about 430,000 distinct CDR3 sequences detected, 30% to 45% appear once; the ten largest clones hold less than 8%. The TCR sequence derives from a girl aged 2 to 10 with multiple sclerosis. V is TRBV6-6 and J is TRBJ1-1; weak D call: TRBD1 (5 bases). Sequencing was performed on blood. The CDR3 sequence: CASSYSGRAPEAFF. In DNA, the CDR3 is TGTGCCAGCAGTTACTCTGGCAGGGCCCCTGAAGCTTTCTTT.